One T cell receptor (beta chain) is described in this entry. Its antigen is unknown. No base quality information exists; no much larger clone differs at one position. This record comes from a study of blood T cell repertoires in COVID-19 (dated by TCRdb to 2020 to 2021). For the wider study: Samples covering the acute and convalescent phases of COVID-19 were provided by collaborators in the United States, Italy and Spain. The material from the prospective study consisted of cDNA or gDNA derived from T cells, B-cell-depleted T cells, or PBMCs. The dataset comprised deeply sampled blood TCRbeta repertoires from subjects exposed to, actively infected with, or recovered from COVID-19. The repertoires were released in a freely available public database meant as a resource for research on the immune response to SARS-CoV-2. Samples came from the ongoing ImmuneRACE study (first 160 participants) plus 1,254 subjects from 6 global collaborators. Sample metadata almost always included a de-identified subject ID, COVID-19 status, age in years and sex. Where HLA class I and class II types were available, the types were taken from metadata supplied by the sample provider, not from assay-based typing.

TCRbeta CDR3 regions were amplified from genomic DNA using the immunoSEQ Assay, a bias-controlled multiplex PCR. For the original study's pipeline: Nucleated cell counts per sample were estimated from amplification of reference gene primers within the assay. To quantify the absolute abundance of each unique TCRbeta CDR3 rearrangement, sequence reads were collapsed and filtered. For each sample, productive Simpson clonality was calculated as the square root of Simpson's diversity index over productive rearrangements. In TCRdb, the immuneACCESS table is reduced to in-frame sequences with V and J assigned. These tables do not hold every clone; where another copy was compared, an unresolved V gene accounts for under half, and the others remain unexplained. V and J calls and clone size are given by that table; D and trimming were obtained from the DNA. For this sample there are about 150,000 clones; 70% to 90% appear just once. The ten largest clones capture roughly 3% of the sample.

Whole blood was collected in K2EDTA tubes by collaborating institutions according to the institutions' own protocols. For TCRbeta analysis, collaborator samples were shipped as frozen whole blood, as isolated PBMCs, or as DNA extracted from either sample type. Study-wide findings and limitations: The quantity of clinical and demographic metadata differed by source and by participant and was supplied without curation.

The CDR3 starts with the cysteine, ends with the phenylalanine, and has 15 residues. Only CDR3 DNA is held: 45 bases, read in frame from base 1. Between the V and J ends, shortened by 5 bases and 2 bases respectively, the junction contains 14 bases. In the germline V gene (reference sequence), CDR1 corresponds to SEHNR and CDR2 to FQNEAQ. Sample: peripheral blood. This sequence was found in a man aged 70-80 years with acute or convalescent COVID-19. The rearrangement combines TRBV7-9 with TRBJ2-3; the best D guess is TRBD2, with 6 bases matching. Here the CDR3 is given as CASSNREQTTDTQYF. The nucleotide sequence reads TGTGCCAGCAGCAACCGGGAGCAAACCACAGATACGCAGTATTTT.